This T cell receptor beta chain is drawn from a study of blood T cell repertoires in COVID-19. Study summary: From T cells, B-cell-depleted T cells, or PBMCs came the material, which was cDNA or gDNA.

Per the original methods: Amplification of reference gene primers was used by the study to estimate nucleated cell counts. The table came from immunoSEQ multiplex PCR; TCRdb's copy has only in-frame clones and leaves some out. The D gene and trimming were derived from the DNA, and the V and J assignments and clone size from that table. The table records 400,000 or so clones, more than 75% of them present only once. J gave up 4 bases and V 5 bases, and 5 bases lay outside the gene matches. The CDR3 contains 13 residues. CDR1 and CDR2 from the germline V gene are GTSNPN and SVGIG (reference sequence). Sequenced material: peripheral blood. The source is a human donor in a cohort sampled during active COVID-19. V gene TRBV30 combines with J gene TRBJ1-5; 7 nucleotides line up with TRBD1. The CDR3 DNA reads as TGTGCCTGGTCGCAGACAGGGAATCAGCCCCAGCATTTT. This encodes CAWSQTGNQPQHF.